This entry describes one TCR beta chain. This entry is derived from a study of lymphopenia after photon versus proton radiotherapy. Only in-frame clones appear in the TCRdb table, and some are missing; sequencing was by immunoSEQ multiplex PCR. The profile shows about 53,000 clones, more than 70% of them singletons. The germline gives CDR1 SGHDT, CDR2 YYEEEE. The CDR3 consists of 17 residues. Trimming at V came to 1 base and at J to 0 bases, leaving 6 bases not matched to a gene. Sequences were derived from peripheral blood, sampled from a patient treated with photon-based radiotherapy. V gene TRBV5-6 combines with J gene TRBJ2-5, with 10 bases matching TRBD2. This receptor was identified in a man over 45 with gastric cancer. The CDR3 reads CASSLFTSGTYQETQYF. The CDR3, as DNA: TGTGCCAGCAGCTTGTTTACTAGCGGGACGTACCAAGAGACCCAGTACTTC.